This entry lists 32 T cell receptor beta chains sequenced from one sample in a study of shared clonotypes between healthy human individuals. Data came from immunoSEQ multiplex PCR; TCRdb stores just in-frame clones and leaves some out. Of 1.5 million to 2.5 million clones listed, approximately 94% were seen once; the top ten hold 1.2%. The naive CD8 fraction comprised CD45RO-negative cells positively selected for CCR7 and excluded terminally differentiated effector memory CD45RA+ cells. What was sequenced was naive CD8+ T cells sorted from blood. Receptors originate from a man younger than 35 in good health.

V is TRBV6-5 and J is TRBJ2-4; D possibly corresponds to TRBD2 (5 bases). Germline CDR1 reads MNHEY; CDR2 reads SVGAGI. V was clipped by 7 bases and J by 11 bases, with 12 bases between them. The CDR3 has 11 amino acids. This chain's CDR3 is CASTHGVFQYF. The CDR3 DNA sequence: TGTGCCAGCACCCACGGGGTCTTTCAGTACTTC.

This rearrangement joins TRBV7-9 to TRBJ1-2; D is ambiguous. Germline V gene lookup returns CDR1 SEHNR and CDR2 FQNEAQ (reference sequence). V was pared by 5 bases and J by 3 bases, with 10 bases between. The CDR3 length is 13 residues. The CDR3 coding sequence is TGTGCCAGCAGCCCGGGCCAACACTATGGCTACACCTTC. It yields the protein CASSPGQHYGYTF.

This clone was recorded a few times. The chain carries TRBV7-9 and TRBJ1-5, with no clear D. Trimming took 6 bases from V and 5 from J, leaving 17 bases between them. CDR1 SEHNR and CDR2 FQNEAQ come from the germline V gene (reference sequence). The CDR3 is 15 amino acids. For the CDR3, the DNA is TGTGCCAGCAGTAACGGCCGAAGTGGACATCAGCCCCAGCATTTT. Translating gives CASSNGRSGHQPQHF.

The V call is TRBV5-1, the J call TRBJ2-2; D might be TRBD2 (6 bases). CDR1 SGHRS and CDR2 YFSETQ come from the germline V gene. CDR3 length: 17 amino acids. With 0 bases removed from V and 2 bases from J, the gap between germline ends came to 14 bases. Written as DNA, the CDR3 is TGCGCCAGCAGCTTGGCCGCAGGAGGGGTAAACACCGGGGAGCTGTTTTTT. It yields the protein CASSLAAGGVNTGELFF.

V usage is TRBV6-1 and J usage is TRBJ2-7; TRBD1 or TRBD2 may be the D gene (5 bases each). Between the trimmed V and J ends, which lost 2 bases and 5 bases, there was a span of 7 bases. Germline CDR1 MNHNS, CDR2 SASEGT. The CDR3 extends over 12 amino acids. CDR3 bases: TGTGCCAGCAGTGAAATGGGACACGAGCAGTACTTC. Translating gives CASSEMGHEQYF.

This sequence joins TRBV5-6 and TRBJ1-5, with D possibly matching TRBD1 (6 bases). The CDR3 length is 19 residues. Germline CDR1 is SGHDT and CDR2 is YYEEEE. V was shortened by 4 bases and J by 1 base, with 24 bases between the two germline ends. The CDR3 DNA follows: TGTGCCAGCAGCCGACTGGGGGGCTCCTGGGTTGAAAGCAATCAGCCCCAGCATTTT. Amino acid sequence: CASSRLGGSWVESNQPQHF. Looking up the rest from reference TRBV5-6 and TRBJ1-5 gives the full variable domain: DAGVTQSPTHLIKTRGQQVTLRCSPKSGHDTVSWYQQALGQGPQFIFQYYEEEERQRGNFPDRFSGHQFPNYSSELNVNALLLGDSALYLCASSRLGGSWVESNQPQHFGDGTRLSIL.

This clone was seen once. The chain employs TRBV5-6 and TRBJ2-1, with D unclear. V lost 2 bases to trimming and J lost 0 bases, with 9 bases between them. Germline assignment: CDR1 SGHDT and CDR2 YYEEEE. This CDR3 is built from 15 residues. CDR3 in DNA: TGTGCCAGCAGCTTTAGTCTCTACTCCTACAATGAGCAGTTCTTC. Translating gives CASSFSLYSYNEQFF. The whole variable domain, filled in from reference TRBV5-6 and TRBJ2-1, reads DAGVTQSPTHLIKTRGQQVTLRCSPKSGHDTVSWYQQALGQGPQFIFQYYEEEERQRGNFPDRFSGHQFPNYSSELNVNALLLGDSALYLCASSFSLYSYNEQFFGPGTRLTVL.

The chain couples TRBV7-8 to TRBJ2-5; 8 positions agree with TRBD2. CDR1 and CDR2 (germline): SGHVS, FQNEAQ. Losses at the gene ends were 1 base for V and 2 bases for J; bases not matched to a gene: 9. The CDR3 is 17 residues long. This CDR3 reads CASSLGSLAGSQETQYF. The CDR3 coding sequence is TGTGCCAGCAGCTTAGGTAGTTTAGCGGGGAGTCAAGAGACCCAGTACTTC.

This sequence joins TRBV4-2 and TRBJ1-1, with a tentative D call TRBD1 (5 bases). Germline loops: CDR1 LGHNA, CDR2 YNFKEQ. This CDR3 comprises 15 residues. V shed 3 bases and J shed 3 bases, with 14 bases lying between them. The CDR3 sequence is CASSHDLEGDTEAFF. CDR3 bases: TGTGCCAGCAGCCACGACCTAGAAGGGGACACTGAAGCTTTCTTT.

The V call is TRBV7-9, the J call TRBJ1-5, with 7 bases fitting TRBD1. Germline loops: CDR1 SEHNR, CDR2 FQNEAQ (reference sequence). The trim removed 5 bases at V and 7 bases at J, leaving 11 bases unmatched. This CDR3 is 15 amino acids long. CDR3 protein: CASSRLDRVGQPQHF. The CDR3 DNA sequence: TGTGCCAGCAGCCGATTAGACAGGGTTGGGCAGCCCCAGCATTTT.

CDR3 residues: CASSRQTEAFF. DNA for the CDR3: TGTGCCAGCAGCCGCCAAACTGAAGCTTTCTTT. The rearrangement uses TRBV5-5 and TRBJ1-1; D uncertain. Germline CDR1 is SGHKS and CDR2 is YYEKEE (reference sequence). The CDR3 spans 11 residues. With 4 bases removed from V and 5 bases from J, the gap between germline ends came to 6 bases. Based on the CDR3 plus reference TRBV5-5 and TRBJ1-1, the full variable domain is DAGVTQSPTHLIKTRGQQVTLRCSPISGHKSVSWYQQVLGQGPQFIFQYYEKEERGRGNFPDRFSARQFPNYSSELNVNALLLGDSALYLCASSRQTEAFFGQGTRLTVV.

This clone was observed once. CDR3: CASSYNREANEKLFF. In DNA, the CDR3 is TGCGCCAGCAGCTATAACAGGGAGGCTAATGAAAAACTGTTTTTT. The chain joins TRBV4-3 to TRBJ1-4; D might be TRBD1 (6 bases). Germline V gene lookup returns CDR1 LGHNA and CDR2 YSLEER. This CDR3 is 15 amino acids long. Trimming shortened V by 5 bases and J by 3 bases, and 13 bases separated the two germline ends.

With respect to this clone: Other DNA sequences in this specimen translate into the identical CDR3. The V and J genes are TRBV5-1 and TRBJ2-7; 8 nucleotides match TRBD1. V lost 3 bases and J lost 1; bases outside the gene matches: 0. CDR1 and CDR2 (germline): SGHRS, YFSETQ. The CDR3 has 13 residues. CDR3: CASSWDRSYEQYF. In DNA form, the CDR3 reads TGCGCCAGCAGCTGGGACAGGTCCTACGAGCAGTACTTC.

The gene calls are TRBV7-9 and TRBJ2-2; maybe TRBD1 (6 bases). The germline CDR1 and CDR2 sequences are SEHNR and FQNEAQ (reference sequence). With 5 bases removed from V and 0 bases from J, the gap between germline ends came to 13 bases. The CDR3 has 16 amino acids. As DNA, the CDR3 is TGTGCCAGCAGCCCGAGCCGGGACACGAACACCGGGGAGCTGTTTTTT. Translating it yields CASSPSRDTNTGELFF.

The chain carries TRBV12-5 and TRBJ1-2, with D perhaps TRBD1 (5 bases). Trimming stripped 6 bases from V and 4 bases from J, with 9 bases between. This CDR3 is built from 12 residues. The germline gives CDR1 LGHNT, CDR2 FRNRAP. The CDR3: CASGQGGYGYTF. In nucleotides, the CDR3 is TGTGCTAGTGGCCAGGGTGGCTATGGCTACACCTTC.

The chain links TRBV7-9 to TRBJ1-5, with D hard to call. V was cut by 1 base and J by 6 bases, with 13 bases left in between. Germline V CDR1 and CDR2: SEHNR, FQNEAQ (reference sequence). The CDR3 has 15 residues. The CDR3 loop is CASSLGHQAGQPQHF. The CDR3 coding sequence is TGTGCCAGCAGCTTAGGACATCAAGCAGGTCAGCCCCAGCATTTT.

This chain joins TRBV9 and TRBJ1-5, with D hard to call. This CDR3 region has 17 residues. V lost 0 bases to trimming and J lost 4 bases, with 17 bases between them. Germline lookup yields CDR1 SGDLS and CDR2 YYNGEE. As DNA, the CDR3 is TGTGCCAGCAGCGTAGAACCCGAACCATGGGATAATCAGCCCCAGCATTTT. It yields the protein CASSVEPEPWDNQPQHF.

CDR3 loop: CASSYGEGFSGNTIYF. The CDR3 DNA is TGTGCCAGCAGTTACGGAGAGGGGTTTTCTGGAAACACCATATATTTT. This chain connects TRBV6-5 to TRBJ1-3, with D possibly matching TRBD1 (5 bases). Trimming shortened V by 2 bases and J by 1 base, and 12 bases separated the two germline ends. The CDR3 has 16 amino acids. Per the germline V gene, CDR1 is MNHEY and CDR2 is SVGAGI.

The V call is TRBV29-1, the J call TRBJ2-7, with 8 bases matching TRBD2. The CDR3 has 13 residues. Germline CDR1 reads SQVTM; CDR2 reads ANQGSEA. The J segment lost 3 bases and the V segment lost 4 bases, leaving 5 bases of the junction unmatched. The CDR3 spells CSVVPSGYYEQYF. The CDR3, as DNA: TGCAGCGTTGTCCCTAGCGGGTACTACGAGCAGTACTTC.

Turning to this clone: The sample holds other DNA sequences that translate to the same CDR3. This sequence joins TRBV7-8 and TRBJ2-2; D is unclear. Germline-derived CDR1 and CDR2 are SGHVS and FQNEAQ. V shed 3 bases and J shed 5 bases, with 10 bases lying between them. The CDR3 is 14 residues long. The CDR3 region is CASSLTGNTGELFF. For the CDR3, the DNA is TGTGCCAGCAGCTTGACTGGAAATACCGGGGAGCTGTTTTTT.

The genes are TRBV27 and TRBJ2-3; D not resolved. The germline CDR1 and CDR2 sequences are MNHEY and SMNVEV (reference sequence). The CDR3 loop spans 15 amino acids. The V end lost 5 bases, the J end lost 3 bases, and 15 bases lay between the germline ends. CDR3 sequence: CASSPAAMGTDTQYF. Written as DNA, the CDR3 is TGTGCCAGCAGTCCCGCAGCCATGGGGACAGATACGCAGTATTTT.

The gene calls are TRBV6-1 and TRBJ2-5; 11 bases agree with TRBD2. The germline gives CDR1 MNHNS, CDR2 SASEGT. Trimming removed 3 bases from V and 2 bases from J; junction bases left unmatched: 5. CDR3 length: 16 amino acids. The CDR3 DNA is TGTGCCAGCAGTGAGGAACTAGCGGGGGTACAAGAGACCCAGTACTTC. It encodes CASSEELAGVQETQYF.

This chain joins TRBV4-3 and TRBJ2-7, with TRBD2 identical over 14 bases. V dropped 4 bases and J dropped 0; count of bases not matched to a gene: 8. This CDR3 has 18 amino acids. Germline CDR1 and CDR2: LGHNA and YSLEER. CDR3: CASSPGLAGETSSYEQYF. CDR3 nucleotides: TGCGCCAGCAGCCCGGGACTAGCGGGAGAGACAAGCTCCTACGAGCAGTACTTC.

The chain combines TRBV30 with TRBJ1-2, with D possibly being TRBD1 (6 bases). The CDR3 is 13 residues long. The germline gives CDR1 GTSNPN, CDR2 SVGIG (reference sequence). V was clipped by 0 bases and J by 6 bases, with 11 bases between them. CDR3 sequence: CAWSVWAGDGYTF. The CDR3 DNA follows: TGTGCCTGGAGTGTTTGGGCAGGGGATGGCTACACCTTC.

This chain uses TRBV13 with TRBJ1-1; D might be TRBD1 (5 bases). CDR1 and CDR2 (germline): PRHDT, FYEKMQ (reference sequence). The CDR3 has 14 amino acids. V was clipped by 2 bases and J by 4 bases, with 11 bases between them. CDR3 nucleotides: TGTGCCAGCAGCTTACGGGGGTCGGGCACTGAAGCTTTCTTT. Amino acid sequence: CASSLRGSGTEAFF.

The CDR3: CAWEGLRGNEQFF. The CDR3 DNA reads as TGTGCCTGGGAAGGGCTGAGGGGTAATGAGCAGTTCTTC. This chain uses TRBV30 with TRBJ2-1; either TRBD1 or TRBD2 may fit D (5 bases each). V lost 5 bases and J 7 bases, leaving 15 bases between the germline ends. Germline V gene sequence: CDR1 GTSNPN, CDR2 SVGIG (reference sequence). The CDR3 has 13 amino acids.

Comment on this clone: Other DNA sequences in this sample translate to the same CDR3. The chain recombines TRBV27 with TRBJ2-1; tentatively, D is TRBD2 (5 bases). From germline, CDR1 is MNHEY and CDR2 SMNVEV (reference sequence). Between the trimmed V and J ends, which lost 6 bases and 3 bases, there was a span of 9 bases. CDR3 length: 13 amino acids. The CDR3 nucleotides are TGTGCCAGCAGCTTGGACTTCTACAATGAGCAGTTCTTC. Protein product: CASSLDFYNEQFF.

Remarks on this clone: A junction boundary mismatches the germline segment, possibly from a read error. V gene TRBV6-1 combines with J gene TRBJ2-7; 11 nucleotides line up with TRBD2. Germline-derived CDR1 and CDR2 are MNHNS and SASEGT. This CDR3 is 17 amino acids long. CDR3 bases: TGTGCCAGCAGCGAAGGACTAGCGGGCGTCGGCTACGAAGAGCAGTACTTC. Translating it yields CASSEGLAGVGYEEQYF.

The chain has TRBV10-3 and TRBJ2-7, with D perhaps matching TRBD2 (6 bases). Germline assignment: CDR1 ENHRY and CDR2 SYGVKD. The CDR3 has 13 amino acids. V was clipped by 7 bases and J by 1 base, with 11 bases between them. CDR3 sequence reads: CAIKAGWSYEQYF. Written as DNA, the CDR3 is TGTGCCATCAAAGCGGGCTGGTCCTACGAGCAGTACTTC.

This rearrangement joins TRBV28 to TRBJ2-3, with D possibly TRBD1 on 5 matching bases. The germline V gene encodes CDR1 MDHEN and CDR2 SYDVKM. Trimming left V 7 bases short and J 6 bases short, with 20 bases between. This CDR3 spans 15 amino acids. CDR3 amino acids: CASTLGDSSGDTQYF. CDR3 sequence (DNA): TGTGCCAGCACCCTAGGGGATTCCTCCGGGGATACGCAGTATTTT.

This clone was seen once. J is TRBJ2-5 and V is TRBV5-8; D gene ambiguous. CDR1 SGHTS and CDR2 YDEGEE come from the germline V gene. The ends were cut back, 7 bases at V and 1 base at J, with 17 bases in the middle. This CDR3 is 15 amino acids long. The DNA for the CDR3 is TGTGCCAGCTTTACTCTTTACGGCAGCCAAGAGACCCAGTACTTC. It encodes CASFTLYGSQETQYF.

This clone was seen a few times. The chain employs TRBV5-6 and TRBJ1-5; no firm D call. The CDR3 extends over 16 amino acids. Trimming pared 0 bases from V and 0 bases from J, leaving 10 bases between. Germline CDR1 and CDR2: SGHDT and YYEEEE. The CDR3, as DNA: TGTGCCAGCAGCTTGGGCTGGGGAGATAGCAATCAGCCCCAGCATTTT. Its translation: CASSLGWGDSNQPQHF.